These 18 T cell receptor beta chains came from one sample sequenced in a study of cytomegalovirus exposure and HLA in healthy donors. PCR amplification relied on 60 Vbeta primers (plus 13 Jbeta primers). The assay was immunoSEQ multiplex PCR, and TCRdb's table has in-frame clones only and misses some. The table lists some 130,000 clones, around a tenth of them singletons. Sequenced input: PBMCs. The origin of the receptors is a man between 50 and 59 years old in good health and CMV-seronegative.

The rearrangement uses TRBV30 and TRBJ2-4; possibly TRBD1 for D (5 bases). Trimming cost V 8 bases and J 2 bases, with 25 bases left between them. The CDR3 contains 17 residues. Germline CDR1 is GTSNPN and CDR2 is SVGIG (reference sequence). The CDR3 bases are TGTGCCGCCAGGGCAGGGCATAGGAAACAGACCAAAAACATTCAGTACTTC. Protein sequence: CAARAGHRKQTKNIQYF.

With regard to this clone: Relative to the germline gene, one junction end is altered; a read error may explain this. Other DNA variants within this sample encode the same CDR3. The chain is built from TRBV30 and TRBJ2-7, with no clear D. Germline V lookup: CDR1 GTSNPN, CDR2 SVGIG (reference sequence). The CDR3 runs 13 residues. CDR3 nucleotide sequence: TGTGCCTGGAGTGGGCAGGCCCCATACGAGCAGTACTTT. Amino acids: CAWSGQAPYEQYF.

This chain connects TRBV28 to TRBJ2-7; 8 bases are a match to TRBD2. Germline values: CDR1 MDHEN, CDR2 SYDVKM. The CDR3 sequence is 13 residues long. The V gene end was trimmed by 6 bases and the J gene end by 5 bases; junction bases not matched to a gene: 6. The CDR3 coding sequence is TGTGCCAGCAGCGAACTAGCGGAGGACGAGCAGTACTTC. It yields the protein CASSELAEDEQYF.

The chain joins TRBV11-2 to TRBJ1-4; D may be TRBD1 (6 bases). The CDR3 has 17 residues. Germline assignment: CDR1 SGHAT and CDR2 FQNNGV. The V and J ends lost 4 bases and 0 bases respectively, with 15 bases between them. CDR3: CASSSSVWGPTNEKLFF. For the CDR3, the DNA is TGTGCCAGCAGCTCCTCGGTATGGGGGCCAACTAATGAAAAACTGTTTTTT.

The chain combines TRBV28 with TRBJ1-5; D gene unclear. CDR1 and CDR2 (germline): MDHEN, SYDVKM. V lost 7 bases, J lost 6 bases, and 10 bases lay in between. CDR3 length equals 12 residues. For the CDR3, the DNA is TGTGCCAGCAAAAGTGGAGGTCAGCCCCAGCATTTT. As protein: CASKSGGQPQHF.

This clone was recorded a few times. The V call is TRBV7-3, the J call TRBJ2-3; 7 positions agree with TRBD2. CDR1 is SGHTA and CDR2 is FQGTGA in the germline V gene. The V and J ends lost 5 bases and 5 bases, in that order; junction bases with no gene match: 4. The CDR3 runs to 13 residues. In DNA, the CDR3 is TGTGCCAGCAGCACGGGGGGTCTAGATACGCAGTATTTT. The encoded protein is CASSTGGLDTQYF.

This clone was counted a few times. V usage is TRBV30 and J usage is TRBJ1-6; 9 bases match TRBD1. Germline CDR1 GTSNPN, CDR2 SVGIG (reference sequence). The V segment lost 0 bases and the J segment 7 bases; nucleotides outside the gene matches: 13. The CDR3 totals 18 residues. Written as DNA, the CDR3 is TGTGCCTGGAGTGTATTATCGGGGACAGGGCATATCAATTCACCCCTCCACTTT. This translates into CAWSVLSGTGHINSPLHF.

There are a few counts of this clone. The chain carries TRBV19 and TRBJ1-1; 7 positions match TRBD1. CDR1 is LNHDA, CDR2 SQIVND, per germline (reference sequence). Trimming removed 4 bases from V and 4 bases from J; junction bases left unmatched: 12. This CDR3 has 16 residues. The CDR3 region is CASSTSLQGVGTEAFF. For the CDR3, the DNA is TGTGCCAGTAGTACTTCACTCCAGGGGGTTGGCACTGAAGCTTTCTTT.

The chain combines TRBV27 with TRBJ2-5; 9 bases map to TRBD1. This CDR3 contains 15 residues. Looked up from germline, CDR1 is MNHEY and CDR2 is SMNVEV (reference sequence). V lost 3 bases to trimming and J lost 5 bases; unmatched junction nucleotides: 7. CDR3 sequence: CASSFNRGRGETQYF. The CDR3 DNA reads TGTGCCAGCAGTTTCAACAGGGGGCGAGGGGAGACCCAGTACTTC.

This clone showed up just a few times. The chain has TRBV29-1 and TRBJ2-1, with 7 bases lining up with TRBD2. The CDR3 loop spans 18 amino acids. Germline V lookup: CDR1 SQVTM, CDR2 ANQGSEA. The ends lost 1 base at V and 7 bases at J; junction bases unmatched: 19. The CDR3: CSVEVWGGWRVLRNEQFF. CDR3 bases: TGCAGCGTTGAAGTTTGGGGGGGGTGGCGGGTCTTACGTAATGAGCAGTTCTTC.

This clone was seen a handful of times. The chain carries TRBV6-5 and TRBJ2-5, with TRBD2 as a possible D gene (7 bases). Germline V gives CDR1 MNHEY, CDR2 SVGAGI. This CDR3 has 15 residues. Trimming took 5 bases from V and 3 from J, leaving 16 bases between them. The CDR3 loop is CASSNYGGAKETQYF. CDR3 nucleotides: TGTGCCAGCAGTAATTATGGGGGGGCTAAAGAGACCCAGTACTTC.

CDR3 sequence: CASSPDGSLGQPQHF. The CDR3 DNA reads TGTGCCAGCAGCCCTGACGGGAGTCTGGGTCAGCCCCAGCATTTT. The chain joins TRBV9 to TRBJ1-5; no definite D call. CDR1 is SGDLS, CDR2 YYNGEE, per germline. This CDR3 region has 15 residues. The V end was cut by 4 bases, the J end by 6 bases, with 17 bases between.

In its sample, this clone was seen a few times. CDR3 bases: TGTGCCAGCAGTGCGACAGGGTCGGCCGGGGAGCTGTTTTTT. Translation gives CASSATGSAGELFF. This chain connects TRBV6-4 to TRBJ2-2; the match to TRBD1 covers 7 bases. The V segment lost 4 bases and the J segment 6 bases; nucleotides outside the gene matches: 5. The CDR3 has 14 residues. Germline assignment: CDR1 MRHNA and CDR2 SNTAGT.

This clone was observed a few times. The genes are TRBV7-2 and TRBJ2-5, with 10 positions matching TRBD2. J lost 1 base, V lost 0 bases, and 2 bases had no gene match. CDR3 size: 16 residues. Germline V gene data show CDR1 as SGHTA and CDR2 as FQGNSA. This chain's CDR3 is CASSLAVAGGQETQYF. CDR3 nucleotide sequence: TGTGCCAGCAGCTTAGCGGTAGCGGGGGGCCAAGAGACCCAGTACTTC.

This clone appeared a few times. J is TRBJ1-2 and V is TRBV9, with 7 bases that match TRBD1. After removal of 0 bases from V and 4 bases from J, the junction contained 6 bases not matched to a gene. This CDR3 has 15 residues. Germline V gives CDR1 SGDLS, CDR2 YYNGEE. The CDR3 coding sequence is TGTGCCAGCAGCGTAGGTGACAGACAGGGCTATGGCTACACCTTC. It specifies CASSVGDRQGYGYTF.

This clone turned up a few times. The sample has other DNA sequences that encode this CDR3 too. The chain couples TRBV9 to TRBJ2-1; 11 bases map to TRBD2. Losses at the gene ends were 0 bases for V and 6 bases for J; bases not matched to a gene: 2. This CDR3 has 15 residues. CDR1 and CDR2 (germline): SGDLS, YYNGEE. For the CDR3, the DNA is TGTGCCAGCAGCGTAGAACTAGCGGGAGCCAATGAGCAGTTCTTC. Protein sequence: CASSVELAGANEQFF.

This clone appeared a few times. The chain is built from TRBV5-4 and TRBJ2-3; TRBD1 agrees at 8 bases. The CDR3 covers 15 residues. V trimming: 4 bases; J trimming: 5 bases; junction bases outside the gene matches: 9. From germline, CDR1 is SGHNT and CDR2 YYREEE (reference sequence). The CDR3 DNA follows: TGTGCCAGCAGCATCCGGGACAGGAGAGAAGATACGCAGTATTTT. It specifies CASSIRDRREDTQYF.

As to this clone: A read error may produce the germline difference seen at one junction end. Other nucleotide sequences from this sample produce the same CDR3. The CDR3 protein is CASSLDPRGLNYGYTF. In DNA form, the CDR3 reads TGTGCCAGCAGCTTGGATCCCAGGGGGTTGAACTATGGTTACACCTTC. The V call is TRBV5-6, the J call TRBJ1-2, with 7 bases identical to TRBD1. The germline CDR1 and CDR2 sequences are SGHDT and YYEEEE. The CDR3 has 16 amino acids.